This entry features one T cell receptor (beta chain) sequence. The target antigen is unknown. Using RNA template, CDR3s of TCR alpha and beta were amplified with iRepertoire arm-PCR. Input was 100-400 ng of tissue mRNA or PBMC total RNA. TCRdb redid the calling of the multiplex PCR reads with MiXCR, one entry per CDR3 protein. Among around 120,000 distinct CDR3 sequences listed, 20% to 25% were seen once. In germline, CDR1 is DFQATT, CDR2 SNEGSKA (reference sequence). The CDR3 runs 17 residues. V shed 0 bases, J shed 2 bases, and the junction held 11 bases outside the gene matches. The data derive from a study of glioma-infiltrating T cells. The study, taken as a whole, reports: CDR3 overlap between tissue and blood was very small. Tissue-blood divergence was below expectation in non-neoplastic patients, above in gliomas.

The sample was glioma tissue, nonneoplastic brain tissue, or PBMCs (not recorded which). This TCR was recovered from a human donor with low-grade glioma or glioblastoma, undergoing nonglioma brain surgery, or in good health (not recorded which). The chain has TRBV20-1 and TRBJ2-3; TRBD1 agrees at 7 bases. The CDR3 DNA reads as TGCAGTGCTAGAGATCTCTGGCTCACAGGGGCCACAGATACGCAGTATTTT. Amino acids: CSARDLWLTGATDTQYF.